This is a list of T cell receptor beta chains from one sample in a study of molecular identifiers for immune sequencing clone quantification. TCRdb reprocessed the PCR reads via MiXCR and lists one record per CDR3 protein. Here the sample spans about 500,000 distinct CDR3 sequences, around a fifth being singletons. Source material: naive CD8+ T cells from blood, with Jurkat cell RNA spiked in. These receptors came from a human donor in good health. Some libraries in this study had Jurkat cell RNA spiked in. CDR3s leave out the opening cysteine and the closing phenylalanine or tryptophan. D genes are given only for firm matches. Only part of the rows carry a size: once, few, many, or a class if the clone is expanded.

NA,few,TRBV12-3/TRBV12-4,ASSPDPIRRGLQETQY
NA,many,TRBV7-9,ASSLGQSNQPQH
NA,NA,TRBV3-1,ASSQDWDGNQPQH
TRBD1,NA,TRBV4-3,ASSPGQGRPWERY
NA,NA,TRBV25-1,ASSVLGHGELF
NA,NA,TRBV2,ASSETPRPGNTIY
NA,NA,TRBV11-2,ASSLVAGIEN
TRBD2,few,TRBV7-8,ASSNSGGAGETQY
TRBD2,NA,TRBV7-9,ASSSAGNANTGELF
NA,NA,TRBV9,ASSVAFEGEAF
TRBD1,many,TRBV4-1,ASSQSRTGSYEQY
NA,NA,TRBV6-2/TRBV6-3,ASSGPRGADTQY
NA,many,TRBV7-2,ASSNAGDFSYNEQF
NA,NA,TRBV15,ATSREWPGGPETQY
TRBD1,few,TRBV19,ASSTGQGLYEQY
NA,few,TRBV9,ASSLNRQGVGANVLT
TRBD2,few,TRBV3-1,ASSPRSSGAITDTQY
TRBD1,NA,TRBV7-9,ASSYGQGKFVEQY
NA,few,TRBV19,ASSEADPSGEKLF
NA,many,TRBV6-1,ASSRLGFADTQY
TRBD1,few,TRBV5-1,ASSSPGQGSMVGTDTQY
TRBD2,many,TRBV7-9,ASSAPGEGGWQETQY
NA,few,TRBV12-3/TRBV12-4,ASSPGTRGETQY
TRBD1,many,TRBV28,ASSPTGGTEKLF
NA,NA,TRBV6-2/TRBV6-3,ASRPDRMEAF
NA,NA,TRBV11-2,ASSAGRNFGGYNEQF
NA,NA,TRBV10-3,AISESSPSLDIQY
TRBD1,many,TRBV4-3,ASSHGTGSGNTIY
TRBD2,few,TRBV30,AWSVVAGGGGDTDTQY
NA,NA,TRBV20-1,SASPSGRSSYEQY
NA,NA,TRBV7-9,ASSLSFGTPTSTDTQY
NA,many,TRBV9,ASSGRNTEAF
TRBD1,many,TRBV27,ASSPGTGLGEQY
NA,NA,TRBV11-2,ASSLYGDNEQF
NA,few,TRBV12-3/TRBV12-4,ASSQPYNEQF
NA,few,TRBV7-9,ASSPVNEKLF
NA,NA,TRBV13,ASSSGRDPNYGYT
NA,many,TRBV6-2/TRBV6-3,ASRQTATEAF
TRBD2,many,TRBV7-9,ASSLDSGRKYEQY
TRBD1,few,TRBV6-2/TRBV6-3,ASSKGTDEL
TRBD2,NA,TRBV9,ASSGEGLGVTDTQY
TRBD1,few,TRBV4-3,AGSQERQGASLNTEAF
NA,NA,TRBV7-9,AGSSTGITGGTNYGYT
TRBD1,few,TRBV30,AWSEGQGIHDTQY
NA,many,TRBV29-1,SVDSLEWGNEQF
TRBD1,many,TRBV29-1,SVRQGWGGEAF
TRBD1,few,TRBV2,ASSYNRGATEAF
TRBD1,NA,TRBV4-1,ASSHLGGQVLSYEQY
TRBD1,many,TRBV27,ASSFIAGTGVSYEQY
NA,NA,TRBV4-3,ASSQHMEFSYNSPLH
TRBD1,many,TRBV25-1,ASTPGQVRGTQY
NA,NA,TRBV11-3,ATLPSYEQY